What follows are 9 T cell receptor beta chains derived from one specimen sequenced in a study of cytomegalovirus exposure and HLA in healthy donors. Use of 60 Vbeta and 13 Jbeta primers characterized the PCR. Sequencing used immunoSEQ multiplex PCR; TCRdb keeps in-frame clones, though not all of them. Here the sample spans 150,000 to 200,000 clones, 65% to 80% being singletons. The sample taken for sequencing was PBMCs. The receptors were gathered from a woman aged 30 to 39 in good health and CMV-seropositive.

V and J are TRBV7-9 and TRBJ2-7, with 11 bases lining up with TRBD2. Germline V gene sequence: CDR1 SEHNR, CDR2 FQNEAQ (reference sequence). The J segment lost 6 bases and the V segment lost 5 bases, leaving 9 bases of the junction unmatched. The CDR3 runs 15 residues. CDR3 DNA: TGTGCCAGCAGCCTTACGACTAGCGGGGCCTCCGAGCAGTACTTC. As protein: CASSLTTSGASEQYF.

This clone was observed a single time. The chain is built from TRBV6-1 and TRBJ2-7; 7 bases agree with TRBD1. The CDR3 is 15 residues long. V was pared by 6 bases and J by 0 bases, with 8 bases of the junction left unmatched. From germline, CDR1 is MNHNS and CDR2 SASEGT. This CDR3 reads CASRTGVYPSYEQYF. CDR3 bases: TGTGCCAGCAGAACAGGGGTATACCCCTCCTACGAGCAGTACTTC.

The chain joins TRBV7-9 to TRBJ2-7, with TRBD2 matching over 13 bases. The germline CDR1 and CDR2 sequences are SEHNR and FQNEAQ (reference sequence). The length of the CDR3 is 10 residues. This CDR3 reads CASIRTSGSV. The CDR3 DNA follows: TGTGCCAGCATCCGGACTAGCGGGAGTGTT.

The chain links TRBV5-6 to TRBJ2-3; D is undetermined. The germline CDR1 and CDR2 sequences are SGHDT and YYEEEE. CDR3 size: 15 residues. V dropped 0 bases and J dropped 2 bases, with 10 bases sitting between them. This chain's CDR3 is CASSLDVASTDTQYF. CDR3 coding DNA: TGTGCCAGCAGCTTGGACGTAGCCTCCACAGATACGCAGTATTTT.

This clone occurred once. J is TRBJ1-2 and V is TRBV14; possible D gene TRBD1, 6 bases. CDR3 length equals 15 residues. From germline, CDR1 is SGHDN and CDR2 FVKESK. Trimming left V 4 bases short and J 4 bases short, with 16 bases between. The CDR3 sequence: CASSPSWTVSYGYTF. DNA of the CDR3: TGTGCCAGCAGCCCATCTTGGACAGTTAGCTATGGCTACACCTTC.

The chain joins TRBV4-2 to TRBJ2-7, with D perhaps matching TRBD2 (5 bases). The length of the CDR3 is 12 residues. V lost 1 base to trimming and J lost 7 bases, with 8 bases between them. Germline-derived CDR1 and CDR2 are LGHNA and YNFKEQ. CDR3 coding DNA: TGTGCCAGCAGCCAAGCACGGGGAGAGCAGTACTTC. The encoded protein is CASSQARGEQYF.

The J gene is TRBJ2-7, the V gene TRBV15, with 7 nucleotides matching TRBD1. The germline CDR1 and CDR2 sequences are LNHNV and YYDKDF (reference sequence). CDR3 size: 15 residues. V shed 0 bases and J 3 bases; nucleotides not matched to a gene: 5. The CDR3 spells CATSRDATGIYEQYF. The CDR3, as DNA: TGTGCCACCAGCAGAGACGCGACAGGGATCTACGAGCAGTACTTC. Looking up the rest from reference TRBV15 and TRBJ2-7 gives the full variable domain: DAMVIQNPRYQVTQFGKPVTLSCSQTLNHNVMYWYQQKSSQAPKLLFHYYDKDFNNEADTPDNFQSRRPNTSFCFLDIRSPGLGDTAMYLCATSRDATGIYEQYFGPGTRLTVT.

The chain employs TRBV2 and TRBJ2-3, with 8 bases identical to TRBD1. Germline-derived CDR1 and CDR2 are SNHLY and FYNNEI. The V segment lost 6 bases and the J segment 2 bases; nucleotides outside the gene matches: 7. The CDR3 loop spans 15 amino acids. The chain's CDR3 is CASRGQGLTTDTQYF. As DNA, the CDR3 is TGTGCCAGCAGAGGACAGGGATTAACCACAGATACGCAGTATTTT.

This clone was counted once. V is TRBV5-6 and J is TRBJ2-1, with 11 nucleotides matching TRBD2. J gave up 9 bases and V 3 bases, and 8 bases lay outside the gene matches. Germline V gene data show CDR1 as SGHDT and CDR2 as YYEEEE. This CDR3 region has 15 residues. CDR3: CASSWTLAGVREQFF. The CDR3 DNA reads as TGTGCCAGCAGCTGGACACTAGCGGGAGTGCGTGAGCAGTTCTTC.